This T cell receptor beta chain was sequenced during a study of blood T cells in healthy people across ages. With each sample, at least 5 micrograms of total RNA were extracted. Together with a sample-barcoded 5' primer, a J-beta primer mix was included in a second PCR lasting about 6 to 11 cycles. Carrying 12 random nucleotides, a template-switch adaptor labeled each individual cDNA molecule. TCRdb ran MiXCR on the 5' RACE reads and lists one entry per CDR3 protein. Of 1 million or so distinct CDR3 sequences listed, 40% to 50% were seen once; the top ten hold approximately 20%. Trimming left V 3 bases short and J 2 bases short, with 12 bases between. The CDR3 contains 15 residues. Germline V gives CDR1 SGHTA, CDR2 FQGNSA.

The specimen was blood. The sequence came from a woman aged 55-75 years in good health. This rearrangement joins TRBV7-2 to TRBJ2-3; D unclear. CDR3 DNA sequence: TGTGCCAGCAGCTTGGTTCGAGCGTTCACAGATACGCAGTATTTT. It codes for CASSLVRAFTDTQYF.